The clone carrying this TCR beta chain was seen a single time. The antigen remains undetermined. This sample is drawn from a study of OX40 agonist ivuxolimab in advanced cancers. As for the study in general: Participants averaged approximately 61 years of age (range about 23 to 90) and were 75% to 90% male. Findings of the study overall: Low clonal expansion, among the lowest seen, marked partial responders at 0.1-3.0 mg/kg.

V was clipped by 4 bases and J by 3 bases, with 16 bases between them. Germline V gene sequence: CDR1 SGHDT, CDR2 YYEEEE. The CDR3 is made up of 15 amino acids. Data came from immunoSEQ multiplex PCR; TCRdb stores just in-frame clones and leaves some out. The sample has approximately 61,000 clones; 80% to 90% are singletons. It was autoimmune disease history or systemic immunosuppression that excluded patients. V is TRBV5-6 and J is TRBJ1-2; D gene ambiguous. Specimen: CD4+ or CD8+ T cells sorted from blood, collected in a trial of the OX40 agonist ivuxolimab. The sequence derives from an adult with an advanced solid tumor such as melanoma, head and neck, liver or kidney cancer. The CDR3 DNA is TGTGCCAGCAGCGGACTTTGGGGAAGTGACTATGGCTACACCTTC. It is translated as CASSGLWGSDYGYTF.